This is a list of T cell receptor beta chains from one sample in a study of blood T cells in healthy people across ages. TCRdb reprocessed the 5' RACE reads via MiXCR and lists one record per CDR3 protein. The profile shows more than 750,000 distinct CDR3 sequences, almost 30% of them singletons. These data were also reused for a study on T cells of mothers and their children.

Sequenced material: blood. Receptors originate from a woman between 35 and 50 years old in good health. CDR3s include the opening cysteine and the closing phenylalanine or tryptophan. Fields, in order: V gene, clone size, J gene, D gene, CDR3 DNA, CDR3 protein. The D gene is left open where the match is weak. Size is omitted from some rows. Given values are once, few, many or a class for expanded clones.

TRBV20-1	.	TRBJ1-4	.	TGCAGTGCTAGGGTCGGAGGGAAGGGTGAAAAACTGTTTTTT	CSARVGGKGEKLFF
TRBV3-1	few	TRBJ1-6	.	TGTGCCAGCAGCCAAGAAGACATTCTCTCCTATAATTCACCCCTCCACTTT	CASSQEDILSYNSPLHF
TRBV10-3	many	TRBJ2-6	TRBD1	TGTGCCATCAGTGGATACCAGGGGGCTGGGGCCAACGTCCTGACTTTC	CAISGYQGAGANVLTF
TRBV19	.	TRBJ1-1	TRBD1	TGTGCCAGTACCAGGGGACAGCTAAACACTGAAGCTTTCTTT	CASTRGQLNTEAFF
TRBV5-1	.	TRBJ2-1	TRBD2	TGCGCCAGCGGCTTTCTAGCGGGGGGGCCTCTCGAACCCCGGCGGGAGCAGTTCTTC	CASGFLAGGPLEPRREQFF
TRBV7-2	.	TRBJ1-3	.	TGTGCCATATCGACGGACCCTTCTGGAAACACCATATATTTT	CAISTDPSGNTIYF
TRBV5-1	once	TRBJ1-4	.	TGCGCCAGCAGCTTCACACATGATAATGAAAAACGGTTTTTT	CASSFTHDNEKRFF
TRBV9	many	TRBJ2-7	TRBD1	TGTGCCAGCAGCGGACAGGGTAACGAGCAGTACTTC	CASSGQGNEQYF
TRBV27	many	TRBJ2-7	TRBD2	TGTGCCAGCAAATTTAGCGGGGGGAGCTCCTACGAGCAGTACTTC	CASKFSGGSSYEQYF
TRBV10-3	.	TRBJ2-6	.	TGTGCCATCAGTGATGGGGGGAAGGGTTCTGGGGCCAACGTCCTGACTTTC	CAISDGGKGSGANVLTF
TRBV10-3	.	TRBJ1-5	.	TGTGCCATCAGCGGAGAGAACAATCAGCCCCAGCATTTT	CAISGENNQPQHF
TRBV28	.	TRBJ1-2	TRBD1	TGTGCCAGCAGTTCGGTGGACAGGCACACCTTC	CASSSVDRHTF
TRBV7-8	.	TRBJ2-5	TRBD2	TGTGCCAGCAGCTTAGTGCTGCGGCTAGCGGGGGGCATATCGCGTCTGGCCCAGTACTTC	CASSLVLRLAGGISRLAQYF